This TCR beta chain was captured by sequencing in a study of graft-versus-host responses after intestinal transplantation. Study observations and caveats: Association was observed between peak circulating GvH clone levels and early post-transplant HvG declines. When patients had graft-donor T cell macrochimerism, their allografts held high graft-versus-host to host-versus-graft clonal ratios. The marrow of recipients harbored GvH clones, and ileum or blood showed some of them first.

Researchers processed graft tissue to release intraepithelial and lamina propria lymphocytes. The method was immunoSEQ multiplex PCR; TCRdb's version includes in-frame clones alone and lacks a portion of them. Of 15,000 to 20,000 clones in the sample, 75% to 85% were seen once. Concerning this clone itself: The antigen remains undetermined.

The clonotype was recovered from a human patient who received an intestinal transplant, so some T cells may come from the graft donor. Sample: ileum tissue, taken 580 to 600 days after intestinal transplantation.

Written as DNA, the CDR3 is TGTGCCAGCAGCCCCCCCGGAAGGGCCAATTCACCCCTCCACTTT. It translates to CASSPPGRANSPLHF. The chain is built from TRBV9 and TRBJ1-6; the D is unclear. CDR1 and CDR2 from the germline V gene are SGDLS and YYNGEE. The CDR3 consists of 15 residues. V was trimmed by 4 bases and J by 7 bases, leaving 15 bases between them.